The 8 T cell receptor beta chains listed next were all sequenced from one sample in a study of beta chain features in type 1 diabetes. The investigators reverse transcribed all of the isolated RNA, so they sequenced expressed TCRB transcripts. Here immunoSEQ multiplex PCR was the method, and the copy in TCRdb shows in-frame clones only, minus some. Of under 250,000 clones detected, 12% to 15% appear once; the ten largest clones hold more than 0.02%. Sample: naive CD4+ T cells from blood. The receptor source for this set is a woman in her thirties or forties in good health.

The rearrangement links TRBV7-2 to TRBJ1-5; a possible D gene is TRBD1 (6 bases). This CDR3 has 17 residues. The V gene lost 5 bases and the J gene lost 0 bases, with 17 bases spanning the gap. Germline CDR1 SGHTA, CDR2 FQGNSA. The CDR3 DNA reads TGTGCCAGCAGCACTGCCCTGGGACAATATAGCAATCAGCCCCAGCATTTT. This codes for CASSTALGQYSNQPQHF. Together with reference TRBV7-2 and TRBJ1-5, the CDR3 gives the full variable domain: GAGVSQSPSNKVTEKGKDVELRCDPISGHTALYWYRQSLGQGLEFLIYFQGNSAPDKSGLPSDRFSAERTGGSVSTLTIQRTQQEDSAVYLCASSTALGQYSNQPQHFGDGTRLSIL.

The chain is built from TRBV19 and TRBJ2-5; 9 bases match TRBD1. The germline CDR1 and CDR2 sequences are LNHDA and SQIVND (reference sequence). The CDR3 is made up of 15 amino acids. V shed 3 bases, J shed 5 bases, and the junction held 7 bases outside the gene matches. For the CDR3, the DNA is TGTGCCAGTAGTATCCCAACAGGGGGCGCGGAGACCCAGTACTTC. This encodes CASSIPTGGAETQYF.

This clone was seen a handful of times. The chain recombines TRBV7-9 with TRBJ1-2, with 7 nucleotides matching TRBD1. V was pared by 3 bases and J by 7 bases, with 14 bases of the junction left unmatched. The germline CDR1 and CDR2 sequences are SEHNR and FQNEAQ (reference sequence). This CDR3 is 16 amino acids long. The CDR3 is CASSLVPEGAMSGYTF. CDR3 nucleotides: TGTGCCAGCAGCTTGGTTCCTGAGGGGGCGATGAGTGGCTACACCTTC.

This chain uses TRBV5-1 with TRBJ2-2; 12 positions agree with TRBD2. CDR3 length: 16 residues. After removal of 2 bases from V and 4 bases from J, the junction contained 3 bases not matched to a gene. The germline CDR1 and CDR2 sequences are SGHRS and YFSETQ. CDR3 amino acids: CASSFLAGGRTGELFF. DNA of the CDR3: TGCGCCAGCAGCTTCCTAGCGGGGGGGCGCACCGGGGAGCTGTTTTTT.

V and J are TRBV5-1 and TRBJ2-1; 11 bases are a match to TRBD2. The CDR3 has 14 residues. With 4 bases clipped from V and 4 bases from J, the junction kept 1 base outside the gene matches. The germline gives CDR1 SGHRS, CDR2 YFSETQ. The CDR3 DNA is TGCGCCAGCAGCACTAGCGGGGGATACAATGAGCAGTTCTTC. Translation: CASSTSGGYNEQFF.

This clone was picked up many times. The chain's CDR3 is CASSPRVGTGANEQYF. CDR3 nucleotide sequence: TGTGCCAGCAGCCCCCGGGTGGGGACAGGGGCGAACGAGCAGTACTTC. The V and J genes are TRBV13 and TRBJ2-7; 10 nucleotides align to TRBD1. Germline CDR1 PRHDT, CDR2 FYEKMQ (reference sequence). The CDR3 length is 16 residues. Unmatched junction bases numbered 12, after V lost 5 bases and J lost 5 bases.

V is TRBV19 and J is TRBJ2-7; 9 positions match TRBD1. From germline, CDR1 is LNHDA and CDR2 SQIVND (reference sequence). The trim removed 5 bases at V and 5 bases at J, leaving 4 bases unmatched. This CDR3 region has 13 residues. The chain's CDR3 is CASSRDRANEQYF. The DNA of the CDR3 is TGTGCCAGTAGTCGGGACAGGGCGAACGAGCAGTACTTC.

This clone has a handful of counts. The chain employs TRBV6-5 and TRBJ2-7; 9 bases fit TRBD1. V lost 5 bases, J lost 4 bases, and 6 bases stayed unmatched. Germline V lookup: CDR1 MNHEY, CDR2 SVGAGI. The CDR3 runs to 14 residues. Written as DNA, the CDR3 is TGTGCCAGCAGTCGCACCGGGACAGGGTACGAGCAGTACTTC. Translating it yields CASSRTGTGYEQYF.